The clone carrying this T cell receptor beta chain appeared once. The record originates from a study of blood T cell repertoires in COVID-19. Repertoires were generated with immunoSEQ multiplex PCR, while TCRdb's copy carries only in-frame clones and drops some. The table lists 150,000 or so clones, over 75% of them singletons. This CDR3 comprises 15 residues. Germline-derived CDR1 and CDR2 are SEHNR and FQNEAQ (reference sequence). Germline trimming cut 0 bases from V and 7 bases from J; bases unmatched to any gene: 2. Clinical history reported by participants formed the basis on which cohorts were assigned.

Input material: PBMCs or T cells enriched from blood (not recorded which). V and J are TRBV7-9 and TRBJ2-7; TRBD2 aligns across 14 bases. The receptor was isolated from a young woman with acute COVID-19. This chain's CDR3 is CASSLAGLAGDEQYF. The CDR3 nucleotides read TGTGCCAGCAGCTTAGCGGGACTAGCGGGAGATGAGCAGTACTTC.